This T cell receptor (beta chain) was profiled in a study of human T cells and chemical hapten exposure. Study-wide points: TCRs above 1 in 1000 frequency stayed constant with DPC sensitization.

V dropped 4 bases and J dropped 5 bases, with 8 bases sitting between them. This CDR3 has 12 amino acids. CDR1 MDHEN and CDR2 SYDVKM come from the germline V gene. This clonotype was observed many times. Its antigen remains unidentified. The authors' total RNA extraction used unfractionated whole blood. The study used a library that attached unique molecular identifiers to individual cDNA molecules. Source study methods: Sampled TCR counts reached a median of roughly 100,000 per sample, with values ranging from roughly 20,000 to 750,000. TCRdb redid the calling of the 5' RACE reads with MiXCR, one entry per CDR3 protein. TCRdb's processing, not the study's, gives the V and J calls here. The sample includes 65,000 to 90,000 distinct CDR3 sequences, 15% to 20% of them seen just once.

The V call is TRBV28, the J call TRBJ1-2; D might be TRBD1 (5 bases). The TCR comes from a female donor in good health. The CDR3 spells CASSWGEYGYTF. DNA for the CDR3: TGTGCCAGCAGTTGGGGGGAGTATGGCTACACCTTC.